These T cell receptor beta chains were read from a single sample in a study of T cell responses to AZD1222 COVID-19 vaccine. Measured with immunoSEQ multiplex PCR; TCRdb has only the in-frame clones, and not every one. The sample lists some 150,000 clones, roughly 86% occurring once. The specimen comprised peripheral blood, sampled 28 days after the second AZD1222 dose. Receptors originate from an adult who received the AZD1222 COVID-19 vaccine. The CDR3 runs from the conserved cysteine through the conserved F or W. A D gene is named only where the DNA matches it firmly. Clone size, where shown, is once, few, many, or a class for clones that have expanded.

abundance: NA; j_gene: TRBJ2-3; v_gene: TRBV2; d_gene: NA; CDR3aa: CASRFQADTQYF; CDR3nt: TGTGCCAGCAGGTTCCAAGCAGATACGCAGTATTTT
abundance: NA; j_gene: TRBJ2-3; v_gene: TRBV7-2; d_gene: NA; CDR3aa: CASSFFTFTDTQYF; CDR3nt: TGTGCCAGCAGCTTTTTCACCTTCACAGATACGCAGTATTTT
abundance: NA; j_gene: TRBJ1-4; v_gene: TRBV28; d_gene: NA; CDR3aa: CASRRGPSNEKLFF; CDR3nt: TGTGCCAGCAGACGGGGACCTTCTAATGAAAAACTGTTTTTT
abundance: NA; j_gene: TRBJ2-5; v_gene: TRBV11-2; d_gene: NA; CDR3aa: CASSLGSVETQYF; CDR3nt: TGTGCCAGCAGCTTAGGAAGCGTAGAGACCCAGTACTTC
abundance: NA; j_gene: TRBJ1-5; v_gene: TRBV21-1; d_gene: NA; CDR3aa: CASSKEAAGQPQHF; CDR3nt: TGTGCCAGCAGCAAAGAGGCCGCAGGACAGCCCCAGCATTTT
abundance: once; j_gene: TRBJ1-3; v_gene: TRBV19; d_gene: NA; CDR3aa: CASSPDGGNTIYF; CDR3nt: TGTGCCAGTTCCCCTGACGGGGGAAACACCATATATTTT
abundance: NA; j_gene: TRBJ2-4; v_gene: TRBV12-5; d_gene: TRBD2; CDR3aa: CASGSTLAGVNLAKNIQYF; CDR3nt: TGTGCTAGTGGTTCAACCCTAGCGGGAGTAAACCTAGCCAAAAACATTCAGTACTTC
abundance: NA; j_gene: TRBJ2-1; v_gene: TRBV5-1; d_gene: TRBD1; CDR3aa: CASSLAETGGNEQFF; CDR3nt: TGCGCCAGCAGCTTGGCCGAGACAGGGGGCAATGAGCAGTTCTTC
abundance: NA; j_gene: TRBJ2-6; v_gene: TRBV28; d_gene: NA; CDR3aa: CASSSVAQGSGANVLTF; CDR3nt: TGTGCCAGCAGTTCTGTAGCACAGGGCTCTGGGGCCAACGTCCTGACTTTC
abundance: once; j_gene: TRBJ2-5; v_gene: TRBV5-1; d_gene: TRBD2; CDR3aa: CASSLTAGGPDRETQYF; CDR3nt: TGCGCCAGCAGCCTGACGGCGGGAGGGCCAGATAGAGAGACCCAGTACTTC
abundance: NA; j_gene: TRBJ2-2; v_gene: TRBV10-2; d_gene: NA; CDR3aa: CASRDTGNTGELFF; CDR3nt: TGCGCCAGCAGGGATACAGGGAACACCGGGGAGCTGTTTTTT
abundance: NA; j_gene: TRBJ2-4; v_gene: TRBV15; d_gene: TRBD1; CDR3aa: CATSRARNRGDIQYF; CDR3nt: TGTGCCACCAGCAGAGCTCGTAACAGGGGGGACATTCAGTACTTC
abundance: NA; j_gene: TRBJ2-7; v_gene: TRBV5-1; d_gene: NA; CDR3aa: CASSLTERTYEQYF; CDR3nt: TGCGCCAGCAGCTTGACCGAACGGACCTACGAGCAGTACTTC
abundance: NA; j_gene: TRBJ2-7; v_gene: TRBV7-2; d_gene: NA; CDR3aa: CASSLLDGTYEQYF; CDR3nt: TGTGCCAGCAGCTTACTTGACGGAACCTACGAGCAGTACTTC
abundance: NA; j_gene: TRBJ1-4; v_gene: TRBV6-1; d_gene: NA; CDR3aa: CASSEVSPRKLFF; CDR3nt: TGTGCCAGCAGTGAGGTCAGCCCCAGAAAACTGTTTTTT
abundance: NA; j_gene: TRBJ1-5; v_gene: TRBV4-1; d_gene: NA; CDR3aa: CASSHLGRNIDQPQHF; CDR3nt: TGCGCCAGCAGCCACCTTGGTCGGAACATCGATCAGCCCCAGCATTTT
abundance: once; j_gene: TRBJ2-5; v_gene: TRBV7-8; d_gene: TRBD2; CDR3aa: CASSLGGTGGPEETQYF; CDR3nt: TGTGCCAGCAGCTTAGGAGGTACGGGAGGGCCGGAAGAGACCCAGTACTTC
abundance: NA; j_gene: TRBJ2-6; v_gene: TRBV7-9; d_gene: TRBD2; CDR3aa: CASSGTFGLAFSGANVLTF; CDR3nt: TGTGCCAGCAGCGGGACCTTCGGACTAGCGTTCTCTGGGGCCAACGTCCTGACTTTC
abundance: few; j_gene: TRBJ2-1; v_gene: TRBV21-1; d_gene: NA; CDR3aa: CASSNDVRNEQFF; CDR3nt: TGTGCCAGCAGCAATGACGTTCGGAATGAGCAGTTCTTC
abundance: NA; j_gene: TRBJ1-4; v_gene: TRBV28; d_gene: NA; CDR3aa: CASSSTGHRAEKLFF; CDR3nt: TGTGCCAGCAGTTCAACTGGGCACAGGGCTGAAAAACTGTTTTTT
abundance: NA; j_gene: TRBJ2-3; v_gene: TRBV4-1; d_gene: NA; CDR3aa: CASSQERTAEDTQYF; CDR3nt: TGCGCCAGCAGCCAAGAGCGGACGGCCGAAGATACGCAGTATTTT
abundance: NA; j_gene: TRBJ1-5; v_gene: TRBV13; d_gene: NA; CDR3aa: CASSLAGQPQHF; CDR3nt: TGTGCCAGCAGCTTAGCCGGTCAGCCCCAGCATTTT
abundance: NA; j_gene: TRBJ1-2; v_gene: TRBV19; d_gene: NA; CDR3aa: CASSPGQRYGYTF; CDR3nt: TGTGCCAGTTCCCCCGGACAGAGATATGGCTACACCTTC
abundance: NA; j_gene: TRBJ2-3; v_gene: TRBV28; d_gene: TRBD2; CDR3aa: CASSIAGGSDTQYF; CDR3nt: TGTGCCAGCAGTATAGCGGGGGGGTCAGATACGCAGTATTTT
abundance: NA; j_gene: TRBJ1-2; v_gene: TRBV3-1/TRBV3-2; d_gene: NA; CDR3aa: CASSRQAKNYGYTF; CDR3nt: TGTGCCAGCAGCCGACAGGCGAAAAACTATGGCTACACCTTC
abundance: NA; j_gene: TRBJ2-7; v_gene: TRBV3-1/TRBV3-2; d_gene: NA; CDR3aa: CASSQFWGDSYEQYF; CDR3nt: TGTGCCAGCAGCCAGTTTTGGGGTGACTCCTACGAGCAGTACTTC
abundance: NA; j_gene: TRBJ1-2; v_gene: TRBV12-3/TRBV12-4; d_gene: NA; CDR3aa: CASSYALIYGYTF; CDR3nt: TGTGCCAGCAGCTACGCTCTTATCTATGGCTACACCTTC
abundance: few; j_gene: TRBJ2-1; v_gene: TRBV9; d_gene: TRBD2; CDR3aa: CASSVSVASGSYEQFF; CDR3nt: TGTGCCAGCAGCGTATCCGTCGCTAGCGGGAGTTATGAGCAGTTCTTC
abundance: NA; j_gene: TRBJ1-4; v_gene: TRBV19; d_gene: NA; CDR3aa: CASSIRLEEKLFF; CDR3nt: TGTGCCAGTAGTATCAGGCTCGAGGAAAAACTGTTTTTT
abundance: NA; j_gene: TRBJ2-5; v_gene: TRBV19; d_gene: NA; CDR3aa: CASSDRGGGQETQYF; CDR3nt: TGTGCCAGTAGTGACCGGGGAGGGGGCCAAGAGACCCAGTACTTC
abundance: NA; j_gene: TRBJ1-1; v_gene: TRBV7-2; d_gene: NA; CDR3aa: CASSSGTEAFF; CDR3nt: TGTGCCAGCAGCTCGGGGACTGAAGCTTTCTTT
abundance: NA; j_gene: TRBJ2-5; v_gene: TRBV11-2; d_gene: TRBD2; CDR3aa: CASSAGLVEETQYF; CDR3nt: TGTGCCAGCAGCGCGGGACTAGTAGAAGAGACCCAGTACTTC
abundance: NA; j_gene: TRBJ1-4; v_gene: TRBV5-1; d_gene: NA; CDR3aa: CASSLGQGAEEKLFF; CDR3nt: TGCGCCAGCAGCTTGGGGCAGGGAGCGGAAGAAAAACTGTTTTTT
abundance: NA; j_gene: TRBJ1-6; v_gene: TRBV7-6; d_gene: NA; CDR3aa: CASSLGFSPAGNSPLHF; CDR3nt: TGTGCCAGCAGCTTAGGTTTTAGTCCCGCAGGGAATTCACCCCTCCACTTT
abundance: NA; j_gene: TRBJ2-7; v_gene: TRBV24-1; d_gene: NA; CDR3aa: CATSDQRVQPSEQYF; CDR3nt: TGTGCCACCAGTGACCAACGGGTCCAACCTTCCGAGCAGTACTTC
abundance: few; j_gene: TRBJ1-1; v_gene: TRBV20-1; d_gene: NA; CDR3aa: CSGGSNTEAFF; CDR3nt: TGCAGCGGGGGTTCGAACACTGAAGCTTTCTTT
abundance: NA; j_gene: TRBJ2-1; v_gene: TRBV4-1; d_gene: NA; CDR3aa: CASSQLAELYNEQFF; CDR3nt: TGCGCCAGCAGCCAATTAGCGGAACTGTACAATGAGCAGTTCTTC
abundance: NA; j_gene: TRBJ1-3; v_gene: TRBV29-1; d_gene: TRBD1; CDR3aa: CSAETGSGNTIYF; CDR3nt: TGCAGCGCCGAGACAGGGTCTGGAAACACCATATATTTT
abundance: NA; j_gene: TRBJ1-5; v_gene: TRBV28; d_gene: NA; CDR3aa: CASSPGLGGRGGNQPQHF; CDR3nt: TGTGCCAGCAGCCCCGGGTTGGGGGGGCGCGGGGGCAATCAGCCCCAGCATTTT
abundance: NA; j_gene: TRBJ2-5; v_gene: TRBV12-3/TRBV12-4; d_gene: NA; CDR3aa: CASSNPDETQYF; CDR3nt: TGTGCCAGCAGCAACCCGGATGAGACCCAGTACTTC
abundance: NA; j_gene: TRBJ1-2; v_gene: TRBV6-1; d_gene: NA; CDR3aa: CASSEGPEMAAGDGYTF; CDR3nt: TGTGCCAGCAGTGAAGGACCGGAGATGGCGGCAGGAGATGGCTACACCTTC
abundance: few; j_gene: TRBJ2-2; v_gene: TRBV7-9; d_gene: NA; CDR3aa: CASSSRTSNTGELFF; CDR3nt: TGTGCCAGCAGCTCGCGGACGTCGAACACCGGGGAGCTGTTTTTT
abundance: NA; j_gene: TRBJ2-7; v_gene: TRBV9; d_gene: NA; CDR3aa: CASSEGGVLSEQYF; CDR3nt: TGTGCCAGCAGCGAAGGGGGGGTCCTTAGCGAGCAGTACTTC
abundance: NA; j_gene: TRBJ2-1; v_gene: TRBV6-5; d_gene: NA; CDR3aa: CASRWEGGPYNEQFF; CDR3nt: TGTGCCAGCAGGTGGGAGGGGGGCCCTTACAATGAGCAGTTCTTC
abundance: NA; j_gene: TRBJ2-6; v_gene: TRBV18; d_gene: NA; CDR3aa: CASSPKDWGSGANVLTF; CDR3nt: TGTGCCAGCTCACCAAAGGACTGGGGCTCTGGGGCCAACGTCCTGACTTTC
abundance: once; j_gene: TRBJ1-1; v_gene: TRBV30; d_gene: NA; CDR3aa: CASAVNTEAFF; CDR3nt: TGTGCCTCCGCAGTGAACACTGAAGCTTTCTTT
abundance: NA; j_gene: TRBJ2-1; v_gene: TRBV11-2; d_gene: TRBD2; CDR3aa: CASSFPSGGASREQFF; CDR3nt: TGTGCCAGCAGCTTCCCTAGCGGGGGGGCGTCTCGCGAGCAGTTCTTC
abundance: NA; j_gene: TRBJ1-1; v_gene: TRBV9; d_gene: NA; CDR3aa: CASSVGSMNTEAFF; CDR3nt: TGTGCCAGCAGCGTTGGCAGCATGAACACTGAAGCTTTCTTT
abundance: NA; j_gene: TRBJ1-1; v_gene: TRBV7-9; d_gene: NA; CDR3aa: CASSLAEYTEAFF; CDR3nt: TGTGCCAGCAGCTTAGCTGAGTACACTGAAGCTTTCTTT
abundance: NA; j_gene: TRBJ2-1; v_gene: TRBV7-8; d_gene: TRBD2; CDR3aa: CASSPGTSGNNEQFF; CDR3nt: TGTGCCAGCAGCCCCGGGACTAGCGGGAACAATGAGCAGTTCTTC
abundance: NA; j_gene: TRBJ1-3; v_gene: TRBV10-3; d_gene: NA; CDR3aa: CAISEDRSSGNTIYF; CDR3nt: TGTGCCATCAGTGAGGACAGAAGCTCTGGAAACACCATATATTTT
abundance: NA; j_gene: TRBJ1-3; v_gene: TRBV9; d_gene: NA; CDR3aa: CASSVALATSGNTIYF; CDR3nt: TGTGCCAGCAGCGTAGCTTTGGCTACCTCTGGAAACACCATATATTTT
abundance: NA; j_gene: TRBJ1-6; v_gene: TRBV7-9; d_gene: NA; CDR3aa: CASSSTGDNSPLHF; CDR3nt: TGTGCCAGCAGCTCGACAGGAGATAATTCACCCCTCCACTTT
abundance: NA; j_gene: TRBJ2-2; v_gene: TRBV18; d_gene: NA; CDR3aa: CASSPSVATGELFF; CDR3nt: TGTGCCAGCTCACCTAGCGTAGCCACCGGGGAGCTGTTTTTT
abundance: NA; j_gene: TRBJ1-1; v_gene: TRBV9; d_gene: NA; CDR3aa: CASSGGGNTEAFF; CDR3nt: TGTGCCAGCAGCGGAGGGGGTAACACTGAAGCTTTCTTT
abundance: NA; j_gene: TRBJ1-1; v_gene: TRBV7-9; d_gene: NA; CDR3aa: CASSFPGGTEAFF; CDR3nt: TGTGCCAGCAGCTTCCCCGGGGGCACTGAAGCTTTCTTT
abundance: NA; j_gene: TRBJ1-3; v_gene: TRBV27; d_gene: NA; CDR3aa: CASSPPAQRGNTIYF; CDR3nt: TGTGCCAGCAGTCCCCCCGCCCAGCGGGGAAACACCATATATTTT
abundance: NA; j_gene: TRBJ2-5; v_gene: TRBV2; d_gene: NA; CDR3aa: CASSANRASQETQYF; CDR3nt: TGTGCCAGCAGTGCCAACAGGGCTTCGCAAGAGACCCAGTACTTC
abundance: NA; j_gene: TRBJ1-1; v_gene: TRBV6-5; d_gene: NA; CDR3aa: CASRRVLNTEAFF; CDR3nt: TGTGCCAGCAGACGGGTCCTAAACACTGAAGCTTTCTTT